These T cell receptor beta chains were read from a single sample in a study of shared clonotypes between healthy human individuals. Sequencing was performed with immunoSEQ multiplex PCR; in TCRdb, only in-frame clones are kept and a portion is missing. The data contain fewer than 650,000 clones, approximately 80% of them singletons. The sample comprised PBMCs. Source of these receptors: a woman aged 35 to 49 in good health. Some clones in this sample may be carry-over from other donors' samples. CDR3s include the opening cysteine and the closing phenylalanine or tryptophan. A D gene is named only where the DNA matches it firmly. Clone sizes are given selectively: once, few, many, or a class where the clone is expanded.

NA | TRBJ1-2 | NA | TRBV6-1 | TGTGCCAGCAGTGGGGGGGCCGCTGGAGGCTACACCTTC | CASSGGAAGGYTF
NA | TRBJ1-5 | NA | TRBV9 | TGTGCCAGCAGCTCCGGCGGAGGGGGCAATCAGCCCCAGCATTTT | CASSSGGGGNQPQHF
NA | TRBJ1-4 | NA | TRBV5-8 | TGTGCCAGCAGCCTGCAAACTAAAGCAACTAATGAAAAACTGTTTTTT | CASSLQTKATNEKLFF
NA | TRBJ2-1 | NA | TRBV4-2 | TGTGCCAGCAGCCCCGGGAATGAGCAGTTCTTC | CASSPGNEQFF
NA | TRBJ1-5 | NA | TRBV10-3 | TGTGCCATCAGTGGGGCGGGGGGCAATCAGCCCCAGCATTTT | CAISGAGGNQPQHF
NA | TRBJ2-7 | TRBD1 | TRBV5-1 | TGCGCCAGCAGCTTGCGACCGGGACAGGGGGCGCCCCTATTGCACTACGAGCAGTACTTC | CASSLRPGQGAPLLHYEQYF
NA | TRBJ2-3 | TRBD2 | TRBV7-2 | TGTGCCAGCAGCTTCGATAGCGGGAGGGCGGCAGATACGCAGTATTTT | CASSFDSGRAADTQYF
NA | TRBJ2-5 | TRBD2 | TRBV25-1 | TGTGCCAGCAGTGAAGGTCTAGCGGGAGGAGAGACCCAGTACTTC | CASSEGLAGGETQYF
few | TRBJ2-3 | NA | TRBV25-1 | TGTGCCAGCAGTGAATTAGGACTGGCTAGCACAGATACGCAGTATTTT | CASSELGLASTDTQYF
NA | TRBJ2-1 | NA | TRBV2 | TGTGCCAGCAGCCCACGGACTGGGGACGATGAGCAGTTCTTC | CASSPRTGDDEQFF
NA | TRBJ2-5 | NA | TRBV30 | TGTGCCTACGCCCTTTCTCCCGGGACTCCAGAGACCCAGTACTTC | CAYALSPGTPETQYF
NA | TRBJ1-1 | NA | TRBV18 | TGTGCCAGCTCACCGGGAATCACTGAAGCTTTCTTT | CASSPGITEAFF
NA | TRBJ2-2 | TRBD1 | TRBV2 | TGTGCCAGCGCGGGACAGGGGGCCGGGGAGCTGTTTTTT | CASAGQGAGELFF
NA | TRBJ2-2 | NA | TRBV7-3 | TGTGCCAGCAGCTTAAACAGGGAAGGCACCGGGGAGCTGTTTTTT | CASSLNREGTGELFF
once | TRBJ2-3 | TRBD2 | TRBV10-3 | TGTGCCACCGGACTAGCGGGAAGAACAGATACGCAGTATTTT | CATGLAGRTDTQYF
NA | TRBJ2-1 | NA | TRBV7-2 | TGTGCCAGCAGGGGGCGTAGCTCCTACAATGAGCAGTTCTTC | CASRGRSSYNEQFF
once | TRBJ1-3 | NA | TRBV7-9 | TGTGCCAGCAGCTTTGGTATAGCTGGAAACACCATATATTTT | CASSFGIAGNTIYF
NA | TRBJ2-2 | NA | TRBV7-7 | TGTGCTAGCAGCTTTCCGGGGGCCGGGGAGCTGTTTTTT | CASSFPGAGELFF
many | TRBJ1-3 | NA | TRBV5-6 | TGTGCCAGCAGAGCAGCTGGAAACACCATATATTTT | CASRAAGNTIYF
NA | TRBJ2-1 | TRBD2 | TRBV2 | TGTGCCAGCAGTGAACGGCTAGCGGGAGGATATGAGCAGTTCTTC | CASSERLAGGYEQFF
NA | TRBJ2-7 | NA | TRBV7-8 | TGTGCCAGCAGCTCGAGACAGGAAAATACCTACGAGCAGTACTTC | CASSSRQENTYEQYF
NA | TRBJ2-2 | TRBD2 | TRBV5-6 | TGTGCCAGCAGCTTAGGACTAGCGGTTAACACCGGGGAGCTGTTTTTT | CASSLGLAVNTGELFF
NA | TRBJ2-5 | NA | TRBV7-2 | TGTGCCAGCAGCCGAAATAGGGGCCACAAAGAGACCCAGTACTTC | CASSRNRGHKETQYF
NA | TRBJ1-1 | NA | TRBV7-3 | TGTGCCAGCAGCTTACAGGGTTGGACTGAAGCTTTCTTT | CASSLQGWTEAFF
NA | TRBJ1-1 | NA | TRBV29-1 | TGCGGCGGGATGCTACAGAGGGCGTGGACTGGAGCTTTCTTT | CGGMLQRAWTGAFF
NA | TRBJ2-6 | NA | TRBV2 | TGTGCCAGCAGGGGCAGCTCTGGGGCCAACGTCCTGACTTTC | CASRGSSGANVLTF